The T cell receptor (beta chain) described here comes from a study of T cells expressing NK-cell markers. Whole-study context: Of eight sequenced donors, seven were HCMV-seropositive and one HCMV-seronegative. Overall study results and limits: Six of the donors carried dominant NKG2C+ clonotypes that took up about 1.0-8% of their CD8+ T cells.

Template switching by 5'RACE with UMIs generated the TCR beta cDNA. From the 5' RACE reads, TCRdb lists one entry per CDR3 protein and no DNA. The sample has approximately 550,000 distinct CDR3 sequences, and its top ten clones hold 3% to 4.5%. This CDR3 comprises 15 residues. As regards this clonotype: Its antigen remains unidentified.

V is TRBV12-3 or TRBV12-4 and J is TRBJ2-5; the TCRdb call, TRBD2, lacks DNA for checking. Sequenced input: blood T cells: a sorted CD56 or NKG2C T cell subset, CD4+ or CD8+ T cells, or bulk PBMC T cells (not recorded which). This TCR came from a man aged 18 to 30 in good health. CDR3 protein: CASRGLAASGETQYF.